Below are 24 T cell receptor beta chains sequenced from a single sample in a study of cytomegalovirus exposure and HLA in healthy donors. 13 Jbeta primers and 60 Vbeta primers were used for the PCR. The protocol was immunoSEQ multiplex PCR, while the TCRdb copy is restricted to in-frame clones and leaves out a portion. The sample shows 150,000 to 200,000 clones, roughly three quarters of them seen only once. Material for sequencing was PBMCs. The receptors were sampled from a woman aged 35 to 49 in good health and CMV-seropositive.

This clone was detected only a few times. This sample includes further DNA sequences coding for the same CDR3. The CDR3 region is CASSLVSSGGSNEQFF. Written as DNA, the CDR3 is TGTGCCAGCAGCTTAGTCAGCAGCGGGGGGAGCAATGAGCAGTTCTTC. The chain links TRBV11-2 to TRBJ2-1; 9 bases match TRBD2. Looked up from germline, CDR1 is SGHAT and CDR2 is FQNNGV. The V and J ends lost 1 base and 6 bases, in that order; junction bases with no gene match: 7. This CDR3 has 16 residues. Variable domain in full (rest from reference TRBV11-2 and TRBJ2-1): EAGVAQSPRYKIIEKRQSVAFWCNPISGHATLYWYQQILGQGPKLLIQFQNNGVVDDSQLPKDRFSAERLKGVDSTLKIQPAKLEDSAVYLCASSLVSSGGSNEQFFGPGTRLTVL.

V is TRBV19 and J is TRBJ1-1; D perhaps matches TRBD1 (6 bases). Germline CDR1 is LNHDA and CDR2 is SQIVND (reference sequence). V lost 0 bases to trimming and J lost 11 bases, with 13 bases between them. This CDR3 is built from 13 residues. The CDR3 here is CASSIDGGLDAFF. The DNA for the CDR3 is TGTGCCAGTAGTATAGACGGGGGGCTGGATGCTTTCTTT.

J is TRBJ2-7 and V is TRBV7-2; D gene uncertain. The germline CDR1 and CDR2 sequences are SGHTA and FQGNSA. The ends were cut back, 2 bases at V and 2 bases at J, with 10 bases in the middle. The CDR3 runs to 14 residues. The CDR3 DNA follows: TGTGCCAGCAGCTTACGACCAGGTACCTACGAGCAGTACTTC. This translates into CASSLRPGTYEQYF.

This chain joins TRBV6-5 and TRBJ1-1; tentatively, D is TRBD1 (6 bases). Per the germline V gene, CDR1 is MNHEY and CDR2 is SVGAGI. Trimming removed 6 bases at V and 1 base at J, with 9 bases between. The CDR3 length is 13 residues. The CDR3: CASSMTGNTEAFF. For the CDR3, the DNA is TGTGCCAGCAGCATGACAGGGAACACTGAAGCTTTCTTT.

The rearrangement uses TRBV5-1 and TRBJ2-2; the match to TRBD2 covers 7 bases. Trimming at V came to 4 bases and at J to 1 base, leaving 4 bases not matched to a gene. In germline, CDR1 is SGHRS, CDR2 YFSETQ. CDR3 length: 15 amino acids. CDR3 nucleotides: TGCGCCAGCAGCCGGGCGGGGGAGAACACCGGGGAGCTGTTTTTT. This codes for CASSRAGENTGELFF.

This clone was found a few times. The gene calls are TRBV6-5 and TRBJ1-1, with 7 bases matching TRBD1. J gave up 4 bases and V 4 bases, and 6 bases lay outside the gene matches. In germline, CDR1 is MNHEY, CDR2 SVGAGI. The CDR3 consists of 14 residues. The CDR3 spells CASSSPNRGTEAFF. The CDR3 coding sequence is TGTGCCAGCAGTTCCCCCAACAGGGGCACTGAAGCTTTCTTT.

In its sample, this clone was seen once. J is TRBJ2-2 and V is TRBV27, with a weak D call TRBD1 (5 bases). Germline V CDR1 and CDR2: MNHEY, SMNVEV (reference sequence). The CDR3 runs to 15 residues. V lost 3 bases and J 1 base, leaving 9 bases between the germline ends. CDR3 in DNA: TGTGCCAGCAGTTTTAACAGGAAGAACACCGGGGAGCTGTTTTTT. Protein: CASSFNRKNTGELFF.

This chain uses TRBV6-1 with TRBJ2-5; TRBD2 matches at 11 bases. Germline V lookup: CDR1 MNHNS, CDR2 SASEGT. The CDR3 length is 14 residues. The ends lost 11 bases at V and 5 bases at J; junction bases unmatched: 10. The CDR3 reads CACLAGGPGETQYF. The DNA for the CDR3 is TGTGCCTGCTTAGCGGGGGGGCCTGGTGAGACCCAGTACTTC.

This clone was detected a few times. The chain joins TRBV7-9 to TRBJ2-7; D is perhaps TRBD1 (6 bases). CDR1 and CDR2 (germline): SEHNR, FQNEAQ (reference sequence). The CDR3 sequence is 15 residues long. V was cut by 5 bases and J by 1 base, with 15 bases left in between. CDR3 region: CASSPGWGPSYEQYF. DNA for the CDR3: TGTGCCAGCAGCCCCGGGTGGGGGCCATCCTACGAGCAGTACTTC.

V and J are TRBV9 and TRBJ2-3; 8 nucleotides agree with TRBD2. The CDR3 is made up of 15 amino acids. Germline assignment: CDR1 SGDLS and CDR2 YYNGEE. V dropped 4 bases and J dropped 0; count of bases not matched to a gene: 4. CDR3 sequence reads: CASSSGLGSTDTQYF. In DNA, the CDR3 is TGTGCCAGCAGCTCGGGACTAGGGAGCACAGATACGCAGTATTTT.

This clone was detected only a few times. The genes are TRBV7-2 and TRBJ2-4, with 13 bases that match TRBD2. The CDR3 runs 13 residues. Per the germline V gene, CDR1 is SGHTA and CDR2 is FQGNSA. V shed 4 bases, J shed 16 bases, and the junction held 7 bases outside the gene matches. The CDR3: CASSSTGTSGVYF. The CDR3 coding sequence is TGTGCCAGCAGCTCCACCGGGACTAGCGGGGTTTACTTC.

This sequence joins TRBV5-1 and TRBJ1-2; no reliable D call. CDR3 length: 14 residues. Trimming took off 0 bases at V and 10 bases at J, with 16 bases between the two ends. Germline CDR1 reads SGHRS; CDR2 reads YFSETQ. The CDR3 sequence: CASSLGSGVGVYTF. As DNA, the CDR3 is TGCGCCAGCAGCTTGGGTTCCGGGGTTGGTGTCTACACCTTC.

The rearrangement joins TRBV6-5 to TRBJ2-3; weak D call: TRBD2 (5 bases). The CDR3 is made up of 14 amino acids. From germline, CDR1 is MNHEY and CDR2 SVGAGI. Trimming took off 10 bases at V and 2 bases at J, with 16 bases between the two ends. The CDR3 here is CATTAGKLTDTQYF. In DNA form, the CDR3 reads TGTGCCACCACGGCGGGCAAACTCACAGATACGCAGTATTTT.

V is TRBV6-4 and J is TRBJ1-2; no definite D call. The CDR3 loop spans 13 amino acids. Germline lookup yields CDR1 MRHNA and CDR2 SNTAGT. V gave up 0 bases and J gave up 8 bases, with 10 bases separating them. CDR3 nucleotide sequence: TGTGCCAGCAGTGACTCTGCGTTCTCAGGCTACACCTTC. Translated, it gives CASSDSAFSGYTF.

The chain has TRBV30 and TRBJ1-1, with TRBD1 as a possible D gene (6 bases). Germline V gives CDR1 GTSNPN, CDR2 SVGIG (reference sequence). V dropped 0 bases and J dropped 0 bases, with 8 bases sitting between them. This CDR3 spans 14 amino acids. In DNA form, the CDR3 reads TGTGCCTGGAGTGTGGACAGTATGAACACTGAAGCTTTCTTT. As protein: CAWSVDSMNTEAFF.

The chain carries TRBV19 and TRBJ1-6, with 7 bases matching TRBD1. CDR1 LNHDA and CDR2 SQIVND come from the germline V gene (reference sequence). V shed 4 bases, J shed 10 bases, and the junction held 13 bases outside the gene matches. There are 16 residues in the CDR3. The chain's CDR3 is CASSRSRQGEDSPLHF. In nucleotides, the CDR3 is TGTGCCAGTAGTAGGTCGCGACAGGGAGAGGACTCACCCCTCCACTTT. The full variable domain, rest sourced from reference TRBV19 and TRBJ1-6, is DGGITQSPKYLFRKEGQNVTLSCEQNLNHDAMYWYRQDPGQGLRLIYYSQIVNDFQKGDIAEGYSVSREKKESFPLTVTSAQKNPTAFYLCASSRSRQGEDSPLHFGNGTRLTVT.

The sample holds one count of this clone. V usage is TRBV11-3 and J usage is TRBJ2-5; tentative D call: TRBD1 (5 bases). Germline assignment: CDR1 SGHNT and CDR2 YENEEA. The CDR3 has 15 amino acids. Trimming took 5 bases from V and 2 from J, leaving 15 bases between them. CDR3 in amino acids: CASSQGGAPQETQYF. In DNA, the CDR3 is TGTGCCAGCAGCCAGGGCGGTGCTCCTCAAGAGACCCAGTACTTC.

Notes on this clone: Other DNA sequences in the same sample also yield this CDR3. V is TRBV7-8 and J is TRBJ1-1; no definite D call. Per the germline V gene, CDR1 is SGHVS and CDR2 is FQNEAQ. Trimming removed 8 bases from V and 6 bases from J, with 10 bases in between. The CDR3 loop spans 11 amino acids. The CDR3, as DNA: TGTGCCAGCTCACTTAGAGCTGAAGCTTTCTTT. It translates to CASSLRAEAFF. Full variable domain (remainder filled in from reference TRBV7-8 and TRBJ1-1): GAGVSQSPRYKVAKRGQDVALRCDPISGHVSLFWYQQALGQGPEFLTYFQNEAQLDKSGLPSDRFFAERPEGSVSTLKIQRTQQEDSAVYLCASSLRAEAFFGQGTRLTVV.

The rearrangement joins TRBV30 to TRBJ1-1, with D possibly TRBD1 on 5 matching bases. Trimming cost V 2 bases and J 8 bases, with 18 bases left between them. This CDR3 contains 14 residues. Germline-derived CDR1 and CDR2 are GTSNPN and SVGIG (reference sequence). CDR3 sequence reads: CAWSTPGGVWEAFF. In nucleotides, the CDR3 is TGTGCCTGGAGTACCCCGGGGGGGGTATGGGAAGCTTTCTTT. Using reference TRBV30 and TRBJ1-1 for the parts outside the CDR3, the full variable domain is SQTIHQWPATLVQPVGSPLSLECTVEGTSNPNLYWYRQAAGRGLQLLFYSVGIGQISSEVPQNLSASRPQDRQFILSSKKLLLSDSGFYLCAWSTPGGVWEAFFGQGTRLTVV.

The chain employs TRBV5-1 and TRBJ1-3; 9 bases agree with TRBD1. There are 16 residues in the CDR3. J was trimmed by 2 bases and V by 7 bases; bases with no gene match: 10. Germline CDR1 is SGHRS and CDR2 is YFSETQ. The DNA for the CDR3 is TGCGCCAGCGGCATGGGGACAGGGATTACTGGAAACACCATATATTTT. Protein product: CASGMGTGITGNTIYF.

The V and J genes are TRBV30 and TRBJ1-6; D uncertain. Trimming stripped 3 bases from V and 6 bases from J, with 18 bases between. This CDR3 has 16 residues. Germline CDR1 and CDR2: GTSNPN and SVGIG (reference sequence). The CDR3 sequence is CAWSLPGGSSNSPLHF. The CDR3 nucleotides are TGTGCCTGGAGCCTGCCCGGAGGATCTTCTAATTCACCCCTCCACTTT.

The chain uses TRBV28 and TRBJ1-1; D is uncertain. V lost 7 bases and J 0 bases, leaving 6 bases between the germline ends. Per the germline V gene, CDR1 is MDHEN and CDR2 is SYDVKM. This CDR3 contains 12 residues. The CDR3 nucleotides read TGTGCCAGCATTGCGGTGAACACTGAAGCTTTCTTT. Its translation is CASIAVNTEAFF.

This clone was seen only a few times. The V call is TRBV19, the J call TRBJ2-1, with TRBD2 as a possible D gene (7 bases). CDR3 length: 16 amino acids. Trimming cost V 1 base and J 4 bases, with 14 bases left between them. The V gene's germline CDR1 is LNHDA and CDR2 SQIVND (reference sequence). The DNA for the CDR3 is TGTGCCAGTAGTATAGGAGGGGGAGGGGAGTACAATGAGCAGTTCTTC. The encoded protein is CASSIGGGGEYNEQFF.

This clone was seen ten or more times. This chain links TRBV5-4 with TRBJ2-7; 12 bases are a match to TRBD1. Germline assignment: CDR1 SGHNT and CDR2 YYREEE (reference sequence). This CDR3 is built from 14 residues. V lost 3 bases, J lost 7 bases, and 5 bases stayed unmatched. CDR3 region: CASSSGDRGREQYF. The CDR3 bases are TGTGCCAGCAGCTCGGGGGACAGGGGGCGTGAGCAGTACTTC.